These T cell receptor beta chains were read from a single sample in a study of shared clonotypes between healthy human individuals. Using immunoSEQ multiplex PCR, the repertoire was profiled, and TCRdb retains in-frame clones only, with some absent. This sample has about 1,500,000 clones, with 96% found just once. Sequenced sample: naive CD4+ T cells sorted from blood. The receptors shown here come from a man younger than 40 in good health. Each CDR3 is given with its conserved first and last residue. The order of the fields is clone size, V gene, J gene, CDR3 protein. Clone size is stated in some rows and not others, as once, few, many or a class when expanded.

size: NA; V: TRBV7-3; J: TRBJ2-3; CDR3: CASRRQGFTDTQYF
size: NA; V: TRBV9; J: TRBJ2-7; CDR3: CASSTGPIGEQYF
size: NA; V: TRBV2; J: TRBJ1-5; CDR3: CASSDRAGYQPQHF
size: NA; V: TRBV2; J: TRBJ2-2; CDR3: CASREDGELFF
size: NA; V: TRBV15; J: TRBJ2-6; CDR3: CATSRDPFGGLGSGANVLTF
size: NA; V: TRBV5-8; J: TRBJ2-7; CDR3: CASSPWTLGGEQYF
size: NA; V: TRBV10-1; J: TRBJ2-7; CDR3: CASNPGLSSYEQYF
size: NA; V: TRBV7-9; J: TRBJ2-7; CDR3: CASSSHSYEQYF
size: NA; V: TRBV7-8; J: TRBJ2-2; CDR3: CASSLAPGGFTGELFF
size: NA; V: TRBV10-3; J: TRBJ2-1; CDR3: CAISRASGRAKGNEQFF
size: NA; V: TRBV10-3; J: TRBJ2-3; CDR3: CAISEITDTQYF
size: NA; V: TRBV5-1; J: TRBJ2-2; CDR3: CASSLSPNTGELFF
size: NA; V: TRBV18; J: TRBJ2-5; CDR3: CASSPNTGIQETQYF
size: NA; V: TRBV9; J: TRBJ2-7; CDR3: CASSVAAGLGYEQYF
size: NA; V: TRBV27; J: TRBJ2-7; CDR3: CASSFRGPPYEQYF
size: NA; V: TRBV5-1; J: TRBJ2-6; CDR3: CASSLSGRDRDSGANVLTF
size: NA; V: TRBV4-3; J: TRBJ1-1; CDR3: CASTPGRLNTEAFF
size: NA; V: TRBV2; J: TRBJ2-1; CDR3: CASSEGVNEQFF
size: NA; V: TRBV4-2; J: TRBJ2-1; CDR3: CASSPPSSGKAGSGGYNEQFF
size: NA; V: TRBV29-1; J: TRBJ2-1; CDR3: CSESAGTNEQFF
size: NA; V: TRBV11-2; J: TRBJ2-7; CDR3: CASSHPSYEQYF
size: NA; V: TRBV19; J: TRBJ2-3; CDR3: CASSMFGTGTGLNTDTQYF
size: few; V: TRBV28; J: TRBJ1-5; CDR3: CASRPPGQGDFRNQPQHF
size: once; V: TRBV7-6; J: TRBJ2-5; CDR3: CASSFTQETQYF
size: NA; V: TRBV11-3; J: TRBJ2-7; CDR3: CASSLGVGPSYEQYF
size: once; V: TRBV7-8; J: TRBJ1-4; CDR3: CASSPPTGVEKLFF
size: NA; V: TRBV4-3; J: TRBJ1-5; CDR3: CASSPQILGGRNQPQHF
size: NA; V: TRBV30; J: TRBJ2-3; CDR3: CAWSVPTDTQYF
size: NA; V: TRBV5-5; J: TRBJ1-6; CDR3: CASSFTGQLNSPLHF
size: NA; V: TRBV9; J: TRBJ2-1; CDR3: CASSVAAGINEQFF
size: NA; V: TRBV5-1; J: TRBJ2-1; CDR3: CASSSRTGSVSYNEQFF
size: NA; V: TRBV9; J: TRBJ2-6; CDR3: CASSVSPVSGANVLTF
size: NA; V: TRBV18; J: TRBJ2-2; CDR3: CASSLQSSGELFF